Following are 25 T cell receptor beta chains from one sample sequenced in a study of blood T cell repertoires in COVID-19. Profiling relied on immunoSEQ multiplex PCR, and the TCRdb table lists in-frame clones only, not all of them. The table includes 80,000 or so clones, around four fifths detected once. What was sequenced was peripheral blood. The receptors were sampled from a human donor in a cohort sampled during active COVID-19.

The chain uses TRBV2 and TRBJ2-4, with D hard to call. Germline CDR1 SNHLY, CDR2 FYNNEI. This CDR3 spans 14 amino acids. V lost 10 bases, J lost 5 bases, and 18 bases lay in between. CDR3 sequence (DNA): TGTGCCACCGTCCCACGGCAGCGCGAAAACATTCAGTACTTC. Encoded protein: CATVPRQRENIQYF.

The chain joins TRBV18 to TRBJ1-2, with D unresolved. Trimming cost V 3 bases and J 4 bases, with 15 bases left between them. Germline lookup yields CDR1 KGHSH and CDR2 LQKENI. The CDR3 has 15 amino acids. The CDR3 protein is CASSPAGQASYGYTF. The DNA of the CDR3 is TGTGCCAGCTCACCGGCAGGTCAGGCGAGCTATGGCTACACCTTC.

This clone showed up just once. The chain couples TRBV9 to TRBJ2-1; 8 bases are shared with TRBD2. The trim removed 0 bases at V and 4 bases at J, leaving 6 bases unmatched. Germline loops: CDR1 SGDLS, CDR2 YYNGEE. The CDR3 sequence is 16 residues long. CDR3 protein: CASSVEGSGVYNEQFF. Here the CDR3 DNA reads TGTGCCAGCAGCGTAGAAGGTAGCGGGGTATACAATGAGCAGTTCTTC.

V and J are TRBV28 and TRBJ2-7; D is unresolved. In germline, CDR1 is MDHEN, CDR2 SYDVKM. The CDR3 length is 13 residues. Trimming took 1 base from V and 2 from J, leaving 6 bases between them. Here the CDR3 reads CASSLSQTYEQYF. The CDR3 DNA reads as TGTGCCAGCAGTTTATCACAGACCTACGAGCAGTACTTC.

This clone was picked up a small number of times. This CDR3 reads CASSQTAGGTAYEQYF. CDR3 nucleotide sequence: TGCGCCAGCAGCCAAACCGCGGGGGGGACCGCCTACGAGCAGTACTTC. The chain has TRBV4-1 and TRBJ2-7; 9 positions agree with TRBD2. The germline CDR1 and CDR2 sequences are MGHRA and YSYEKL. The CDR3 loop spans 16 amino acids. The trim removed 2 bases at V and 2 bases at J, leaving 7 bases unmatched.

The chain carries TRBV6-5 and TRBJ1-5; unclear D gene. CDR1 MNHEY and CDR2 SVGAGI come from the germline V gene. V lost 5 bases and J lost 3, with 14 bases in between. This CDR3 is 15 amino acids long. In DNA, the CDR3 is TGTGCCAGCAGTACCTCGGGGAGTACCAATCAGCCCCAGCATTTT. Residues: CASSTSGSTNQPQHF.

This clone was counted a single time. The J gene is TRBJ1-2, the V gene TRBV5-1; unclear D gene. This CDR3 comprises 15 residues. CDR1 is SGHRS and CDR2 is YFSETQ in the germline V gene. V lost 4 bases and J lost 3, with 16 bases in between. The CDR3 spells CASSLLIGEDYGYTF. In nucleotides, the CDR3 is TGCGCCAGCAGCCTCCTCATTGGGGAGGACTATGGCTACACCTTC.

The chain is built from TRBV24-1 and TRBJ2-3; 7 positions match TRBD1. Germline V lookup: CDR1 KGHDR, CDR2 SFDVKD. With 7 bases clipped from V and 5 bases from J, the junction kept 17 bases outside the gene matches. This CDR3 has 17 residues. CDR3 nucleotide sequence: TGTGCCACCAGCGGCGCACAGGGGACACCCCAGCAAGATACGCAGTATTTT. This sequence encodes CATSGAQGTPQQDTQYF.

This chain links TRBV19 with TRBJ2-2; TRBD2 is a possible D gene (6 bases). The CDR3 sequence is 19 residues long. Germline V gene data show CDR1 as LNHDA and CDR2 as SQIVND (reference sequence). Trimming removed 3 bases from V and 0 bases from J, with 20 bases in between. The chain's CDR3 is CASSIQDGGGRANTGELFF. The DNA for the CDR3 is TGTGCCAGTAGTATTCAGGACGGGGGAGGCCGCGCGAACACCGGGGAGCTGTTTTTT.

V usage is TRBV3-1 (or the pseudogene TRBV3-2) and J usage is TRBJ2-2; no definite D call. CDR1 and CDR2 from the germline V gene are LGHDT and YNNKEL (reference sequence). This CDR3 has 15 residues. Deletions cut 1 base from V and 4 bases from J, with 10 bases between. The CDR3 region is CASSQAGYGTGELFF. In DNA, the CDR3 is TGTGCCAGCAGCCAAGCCGGGTACGGCACCGGGGAGCTGTTTTTT.

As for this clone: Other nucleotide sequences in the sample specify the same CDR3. CDR3 DNA sequence: TGCGCCAGCAGCCCTGGACAGGGCTATGGCTACACCTTC. Its protein product is CASSPGQGYGYTF. The chain joins TRBV5-1 to TRBJ1-2; 8 positions match TRBD1. There are 13 residues in the CDR3. The germline V gene encodes CDR1 SGHRS and CDR2 YFSETQ. Trimming at V came to 4 bases and at J to 4 bases, leaving 3 bases not matched to a gene. Looking up the rest from reference TRBV5-1 and TRBJ1-2 gives the full variable domain: KAGVTQTPRYLIKTRGQQVTLSCSPISGHRSVSWYQQTPGQGLQFLFEYFSETQRNKGNFPGRFSGRQFSNSRSEMNVSTLELGDSALYLCASSPGQGYGYTFGSGTRLTVV.

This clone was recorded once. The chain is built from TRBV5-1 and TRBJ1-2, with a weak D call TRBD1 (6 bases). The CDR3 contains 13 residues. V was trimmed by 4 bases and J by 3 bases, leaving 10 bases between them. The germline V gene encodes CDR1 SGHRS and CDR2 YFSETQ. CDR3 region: CASSEQGYYGYTF. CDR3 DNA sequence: TGCGCCAGCAGCGAACAGGGCTACTATGGCTACACCTTC.

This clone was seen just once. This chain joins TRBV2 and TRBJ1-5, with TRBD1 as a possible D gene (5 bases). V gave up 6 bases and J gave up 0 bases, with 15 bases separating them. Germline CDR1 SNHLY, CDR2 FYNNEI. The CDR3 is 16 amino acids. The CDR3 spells CASRPPDIYSNQPQHF. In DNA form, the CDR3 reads TGTGCCAGCAGACCTCCGGACATTTATAGCAATCAGCCCCAGCATTTT. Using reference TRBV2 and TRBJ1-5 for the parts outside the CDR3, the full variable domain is EPEVTQTPSHQVTQMGQEVILRCVPISNHLYFYWYRQILGQKVEFLVSFYNNEISEKSEIFDDQFSVERPDGSNFTLKIRSTKLEDSAMYFCASRPPDIYSNQPQHFGDGTRLSIL.

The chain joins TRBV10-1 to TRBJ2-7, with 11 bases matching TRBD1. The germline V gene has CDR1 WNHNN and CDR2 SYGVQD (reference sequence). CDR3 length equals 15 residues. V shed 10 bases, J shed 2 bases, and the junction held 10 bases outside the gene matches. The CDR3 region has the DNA TGCGCCACCTACCTTGCGGGACAGGGGGCCTACGAGCAGTACTTC. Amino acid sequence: CATYLAGQGAYEQYF.

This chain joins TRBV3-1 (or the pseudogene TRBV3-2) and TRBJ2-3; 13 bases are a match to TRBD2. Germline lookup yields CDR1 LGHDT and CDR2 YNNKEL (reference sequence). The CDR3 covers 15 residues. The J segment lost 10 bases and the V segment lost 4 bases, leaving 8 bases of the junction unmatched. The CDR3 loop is CASSLGLAGTHAQYF. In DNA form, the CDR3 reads TGTGCCAGCAGCCTGGGACTAGCGGGGACCCATGCGCAGTATTTT.

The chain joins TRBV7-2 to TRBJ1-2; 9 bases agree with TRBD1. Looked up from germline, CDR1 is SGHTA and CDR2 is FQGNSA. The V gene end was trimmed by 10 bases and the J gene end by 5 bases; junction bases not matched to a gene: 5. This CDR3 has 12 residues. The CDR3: CAITQGAYGYTF. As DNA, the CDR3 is TGTGCCATCACACAGGGGGCATATGGCTACACCTTC.

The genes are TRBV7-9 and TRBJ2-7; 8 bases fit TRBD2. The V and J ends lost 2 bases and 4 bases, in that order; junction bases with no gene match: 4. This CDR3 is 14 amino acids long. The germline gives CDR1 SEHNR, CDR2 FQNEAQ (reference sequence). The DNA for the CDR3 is TGTGCCAGCAGCTTAACGGGGGGGACGTACGAGCAGTACTTC. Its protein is CASSLTGGTYEQYF.

The CDR3 loop is CASSLGTGAGELFF. CDR3 DNA sequence: TGCGCCAGCAGCTTGGGGACAGGGGCCGGGGAGCTGTTTTTT. The rearrangement uses TRBV5-1 and TRBJ2-2; 9 bases map to TRBD1. Germline V CDR1 and CDR2: SGHRS, YFSETQ. The CDR3 has 14 amino acids. Unmatched junction bases numbered 0, after V lost 0 bases and J lost 6 bases.

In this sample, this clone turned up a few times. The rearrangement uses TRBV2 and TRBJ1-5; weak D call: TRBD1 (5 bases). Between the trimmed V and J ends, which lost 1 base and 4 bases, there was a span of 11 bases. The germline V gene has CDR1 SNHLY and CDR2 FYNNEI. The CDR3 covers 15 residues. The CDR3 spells CASSEGGRGNQPQHF. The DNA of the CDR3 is TGTGCCAGCAGTGAAGGTGGGAGGGGAAATCAGCCCCAGCATTTT. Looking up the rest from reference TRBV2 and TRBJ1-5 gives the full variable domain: EPEVTQTPSHQVTQMGQEVILRCVPISNHLYFYWYRQILGQKVEFLVSFYNNEISEKSEIFDDQFSVERPDGSNFTLKIRSTKLEDSAMYFCASSEGGRGNQPQHFGDGTRLSIL.

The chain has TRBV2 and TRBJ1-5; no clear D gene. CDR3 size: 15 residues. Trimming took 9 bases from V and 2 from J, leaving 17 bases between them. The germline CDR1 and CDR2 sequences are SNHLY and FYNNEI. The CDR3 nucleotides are TGTGCCAGTAACAGAGTCGCCGGGGGCAATCAGCCCCAGCATTTT. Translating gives CASNRVAGGNQPQHF. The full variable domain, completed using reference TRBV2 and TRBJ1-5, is EPEVTQTPSHQVTQMGQEVILRCVPISNHLYFYWYRQILGQKVEFLVSFYNNEISEKSEIFDDQFSVERPDGSNFTLKIRSTKLEDSAMYFCASNRVAGGNQPQHFGDGTRLSIL.

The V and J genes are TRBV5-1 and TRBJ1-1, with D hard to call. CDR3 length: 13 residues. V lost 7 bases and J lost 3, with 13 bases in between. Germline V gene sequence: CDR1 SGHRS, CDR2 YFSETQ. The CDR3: CASRVKLDTEAFF. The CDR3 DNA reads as TGCGCCAGCCGCGTTAAATTGGACACTGAAGCTTTCTTT.

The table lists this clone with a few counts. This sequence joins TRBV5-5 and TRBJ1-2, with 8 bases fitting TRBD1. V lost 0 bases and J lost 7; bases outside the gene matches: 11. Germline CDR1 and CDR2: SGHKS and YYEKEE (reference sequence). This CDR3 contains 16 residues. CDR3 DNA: TGTGCCAGCAGCTTGGAGAAGGCAGGGGGCGGGAGTGGCTACACCTTC. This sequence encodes CASSLEKAGGGSGYTF.

CDR3 sequence: CASRPTGGVDTQYF. The CDR3 DNA follows: TGTGCCAGCAGGCCGACAGGGGGAGTGGATACGCAGTATTTT. The chain carries TRBV3-1 (or the pseudogene TRBV3-2) and TRBJ2-3; 9 bases match TRBD1. After removal of 6 bases from V and 6 bases from J, the junction contained 7 bases not matched to a gene. This CDR3 comprises 14 residues. Germline V gene data show CDR1 as LGHDT and CDR2 as YNNKEL (reference sequence).

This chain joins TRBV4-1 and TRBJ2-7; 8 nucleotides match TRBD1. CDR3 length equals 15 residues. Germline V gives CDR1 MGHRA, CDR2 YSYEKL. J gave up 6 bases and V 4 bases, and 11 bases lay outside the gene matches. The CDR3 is CASSRKLQGAGEQYF. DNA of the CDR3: TGCGCCAGCAGCCGGAAACTGCAGGGGGCGGGCGAGCAGTACTTC.

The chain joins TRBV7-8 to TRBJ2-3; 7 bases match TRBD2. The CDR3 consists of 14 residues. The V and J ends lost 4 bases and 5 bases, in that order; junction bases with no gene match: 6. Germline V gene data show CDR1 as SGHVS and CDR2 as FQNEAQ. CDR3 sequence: CASSYGLGVDTQYF. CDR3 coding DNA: TGTGCCAGCAGCTACGGACTAGGCGTAGATACGCAGTATTTT.